The rows below give T cell receptor beta chains drawn from one sample of a study of shared clonotypes between healthy human individuals. Data came from immunoSEQ multiplex PCR; TCRdb stores just in-frame clones and leaves some out. The sample comprises roughly 2,000,000 clones, about 93% of which are singletons, and about 1.7% rests with the top ten. What was sequenced was naive CD8+ T cells from PBMCs. The receptors come from a man in his late teens or twenties in good health. Some clones in this sample may be carry-over from other donors' samples. CDR3s include the opening cysteine and the closing phenylalanine or tryptophan.

TRBV27	TRBJ1-1	CASSSTGDGTEAFF
TRBV7-3	TRBJ2-5	CASSLTGHSGETQYF
TRBV6-1	TRBJ1-1	CASRASGTEEAFF
TRBV7-6	TRBJ2-5	CASSLVAGGFQETQYF
TRBV30	TRBJ1-1	CAWSGLLLVAFF
TRBV27	TRBJ2-5	CASSLIGYQETQYF
TRBV29-1	TRBJ1-1	CSVELLSAWTEDTEAFF
TRBV11-2	TRBJ2-7	CASSLGADYEQYF
TRBV11-2	TRBJ2-7	CASSSRLAGRGSYEQYF
TRBV28	TRBJ1-5	CASSRGQNQPQHF
TRBV14	TRBJ2-3	CASSQDWGGKSDTQYF
TRBV19	TRBJ2-7	CASSIGLRGEQYF
TRBV5-1	TRBJ2-5	CASSLGQGDGTQYF
TRBV28	TRBJ2-5	CASSLSLAGTQGETQYF
TRBV7-2	TRBJ2-7	CASSSRKGGPGLPPGGQYF
TRBV4-1	TRBJ2-5	CASSQDSSIGNRVNPGTQYF
TRBV7-9	TRBJ1-4	CASGPDQTSEKLFF
TRBV10-2	TRBJ2-3	CASRVPGRTDTQYF
TRBV4-1	TRBJ1-1	CASSQVGQGPEAFF
TRBV7-3	TRBJ2-3	CASTLTELDLGTDTQYF
TRBV27	TRBJ2-7	CASSPYGAPAALRGSYEQYF
TRBV9	TRBJ2-5	CASSVGTGGGETQYF
TRBV4-3	TRBJ2-2	CASSQDHASRTGELFF
TRBV6-6	TRBJ2-2	CASSPRTSESGELFF
TRBV19	TRBJ2-3	CASSANPSLAGGPKSTQYF
TRBV15	TRBJ2-3	CATVDRRADTQYF
TRBV9	TRBJ2-1	CASRGTGDSDEQFF
TRBV19	TRBJ1-2	CASTGTAYGYTF
TRBV6-5	TRBJ2-1	CASSQGRSAYNEQFF
TRBV5-4	TRBJ2-7	CASSLGTYEQYF
TRBV28	TRBJ1-4	CASSVTGTTNEKLFF
TRBV5-1	TRBJ2-1	CASSIGTSGRSYNEQFF
TRBV5-1	TRBJ2-1	CASSLLLAGGPYNEQFF
TRBV14	TRBJ2-2	CASSQETSTGELFF
TRBV29-1	TRBJ1-1	CSVEQEYTEAFF